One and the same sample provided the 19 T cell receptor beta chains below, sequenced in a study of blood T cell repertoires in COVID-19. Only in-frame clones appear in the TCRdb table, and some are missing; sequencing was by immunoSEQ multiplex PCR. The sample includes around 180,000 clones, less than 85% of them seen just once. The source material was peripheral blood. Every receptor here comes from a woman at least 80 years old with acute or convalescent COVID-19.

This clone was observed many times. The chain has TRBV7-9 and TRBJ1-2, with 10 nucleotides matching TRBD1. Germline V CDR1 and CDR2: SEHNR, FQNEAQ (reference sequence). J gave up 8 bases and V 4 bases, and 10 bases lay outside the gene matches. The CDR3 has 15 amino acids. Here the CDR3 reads CASSSTGGNLSGYTF. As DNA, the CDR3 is TGTGCCAGCAGCTCGACAGGGGGCAACCTTTCAGGCTACACCTTC.

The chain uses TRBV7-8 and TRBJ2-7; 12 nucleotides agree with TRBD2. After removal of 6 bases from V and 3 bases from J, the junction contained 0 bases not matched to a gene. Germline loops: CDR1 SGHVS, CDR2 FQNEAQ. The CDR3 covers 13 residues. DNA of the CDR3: TGTGCCAGCAGGACTAGCGGGAGCTACGAGCAGTACTTC. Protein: CASRTSGSYEQYF.

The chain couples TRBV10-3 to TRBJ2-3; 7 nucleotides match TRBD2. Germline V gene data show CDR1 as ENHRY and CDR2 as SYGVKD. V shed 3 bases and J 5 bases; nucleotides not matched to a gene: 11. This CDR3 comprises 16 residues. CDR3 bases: TGTGCCATCAGTGAACCCGGGGGAGGGAGGGTAGATACGCAGTATTTT. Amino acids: CAISEPGGGRVDTQYF.

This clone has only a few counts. The CDR3 sequence: CASSYGLAGNEQFF. CDR3 bases: TGTGCCAGCAGTTACGGCCTAGCGGGGAATGAGCAGTTCTTC. The rearrangement uses TRBV6-5 and TRBJ2-1; 9 positions agree with TRBD2. Germline V lookup: CDR1 MNHEY, CDR2 SVGAGI. J was trimmed by 7 bases and V by 2 bases; bases with no gene match: 3. The CDR3 runs 14 residues.

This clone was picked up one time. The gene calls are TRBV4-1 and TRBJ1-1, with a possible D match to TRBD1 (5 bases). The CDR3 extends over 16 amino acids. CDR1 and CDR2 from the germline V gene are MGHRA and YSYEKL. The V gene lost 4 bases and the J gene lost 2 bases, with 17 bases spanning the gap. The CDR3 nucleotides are TGCGCCAGCAGCCCTCAATTGGGCAGGGTCAACACTGAAGCTTTCTTT. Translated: CASSPQLGRVNTEAFF.

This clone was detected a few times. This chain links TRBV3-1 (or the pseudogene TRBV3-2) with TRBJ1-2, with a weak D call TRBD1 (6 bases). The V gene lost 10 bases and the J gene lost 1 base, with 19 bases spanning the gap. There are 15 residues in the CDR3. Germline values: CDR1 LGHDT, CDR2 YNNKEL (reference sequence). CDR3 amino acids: CATADSGQFNYGYTF. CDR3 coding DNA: TGTGCCACCGCCGACTCAGGACAGTTTAACTATGGCTACACCTTC.

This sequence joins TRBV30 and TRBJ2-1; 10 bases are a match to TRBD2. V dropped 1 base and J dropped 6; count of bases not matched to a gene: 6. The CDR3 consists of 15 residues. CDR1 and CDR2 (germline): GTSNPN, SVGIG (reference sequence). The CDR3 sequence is CAWSGLAGVVNEQFF. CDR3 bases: TGTGCCTGGAGTGGGCTAGCGGGAGTTGTCAATGAGCAGTTCTTC.

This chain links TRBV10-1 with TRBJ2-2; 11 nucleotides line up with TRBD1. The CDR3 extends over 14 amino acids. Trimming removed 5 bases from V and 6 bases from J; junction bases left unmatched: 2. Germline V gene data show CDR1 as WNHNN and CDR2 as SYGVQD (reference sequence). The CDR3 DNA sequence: TGCGCCAGCAGTCCGGGACAGGGGGCCGGGGAGCTGTTTTTT. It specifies CASSPGQGAGELFF.

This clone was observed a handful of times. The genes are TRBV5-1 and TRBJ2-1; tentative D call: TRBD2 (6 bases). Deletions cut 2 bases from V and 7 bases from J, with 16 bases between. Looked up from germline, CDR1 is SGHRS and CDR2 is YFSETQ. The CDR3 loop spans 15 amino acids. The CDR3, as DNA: TGCGCCAGCAGCTTCGGCGGGATGCTGTCTAATGAGCAGTTCTTC. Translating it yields CASSFGGMLSNEQFF.

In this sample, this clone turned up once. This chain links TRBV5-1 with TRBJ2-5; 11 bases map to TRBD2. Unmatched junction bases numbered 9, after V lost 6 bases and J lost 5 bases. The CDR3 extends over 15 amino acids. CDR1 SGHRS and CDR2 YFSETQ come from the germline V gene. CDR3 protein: CASNSIAGGPETQYF. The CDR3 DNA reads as TGCGCCAGCAACAGTATAGCGGGAGGGCCGGAGACCCAGTACTTC.

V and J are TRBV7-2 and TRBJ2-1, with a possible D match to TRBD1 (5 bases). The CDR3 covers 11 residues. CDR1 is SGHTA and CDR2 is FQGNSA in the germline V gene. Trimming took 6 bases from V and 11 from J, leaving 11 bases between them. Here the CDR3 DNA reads TGTGCCAGCAGTTACACGGACAAGCAGTTCTTC. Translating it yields CASSYTDKQFF.

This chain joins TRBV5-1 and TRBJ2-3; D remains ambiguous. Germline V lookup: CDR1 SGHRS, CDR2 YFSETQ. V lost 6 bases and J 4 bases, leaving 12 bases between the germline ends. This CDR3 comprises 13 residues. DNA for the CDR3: TGCGCCAGCAAGGTCCCCCGGGCAGATACGCAGTATTTT. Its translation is CASKVPRADTQYF. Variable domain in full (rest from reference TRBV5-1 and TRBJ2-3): KAGVTQTPRYLIKTRGQQVTLSCSPISGHRSVSWYQQTPGQGLQFLFEYFSETQRNKGNFPGRFSGRQFSNSRSEMNVSTLELGDSALYLCASKVPRADTQYFGPGTRLTVL.

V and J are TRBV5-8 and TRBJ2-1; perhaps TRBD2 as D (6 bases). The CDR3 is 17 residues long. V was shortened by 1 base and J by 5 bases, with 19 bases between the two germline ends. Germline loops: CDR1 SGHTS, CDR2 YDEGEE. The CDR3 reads CASSLSQSSDSHNEQFF. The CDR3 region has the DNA TGTGCCAGCAGCTTGTCCCAGTCTAGCGATTCACACAATGAGCAGTTCTTC.

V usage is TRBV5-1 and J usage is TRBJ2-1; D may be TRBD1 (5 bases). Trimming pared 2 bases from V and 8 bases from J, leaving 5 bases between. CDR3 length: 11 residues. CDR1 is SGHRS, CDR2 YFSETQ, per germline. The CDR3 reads CASSFRDEQFF. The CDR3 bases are TGCGCCAGCAGCTTCAGGGATGAGCAGTTCTTC.

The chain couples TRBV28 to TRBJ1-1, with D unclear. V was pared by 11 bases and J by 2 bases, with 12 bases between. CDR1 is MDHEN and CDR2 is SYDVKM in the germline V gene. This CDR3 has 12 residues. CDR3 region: CACQEVNTEAFF. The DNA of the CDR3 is TGTGCCTGCCAGGAGGTAAACACTGAAGCTTTCTTT.

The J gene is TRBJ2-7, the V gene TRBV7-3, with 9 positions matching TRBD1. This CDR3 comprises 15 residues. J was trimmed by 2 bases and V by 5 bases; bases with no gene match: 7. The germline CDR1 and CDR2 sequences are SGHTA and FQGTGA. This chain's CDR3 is CASSLGQGGPYEQYF. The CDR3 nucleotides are TGTGCCAGCAGCCTGGGACAGGGAGGACCCTACGAGCAGTACTTC.

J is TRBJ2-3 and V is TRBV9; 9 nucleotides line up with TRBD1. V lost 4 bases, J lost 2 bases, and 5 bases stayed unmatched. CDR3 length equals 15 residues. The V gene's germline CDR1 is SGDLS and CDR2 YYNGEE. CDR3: CASSRGTGTTDTQYF. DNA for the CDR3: TGTGCCAGCAGCCGCGGGACAGGGACCACAGATACGCAGTATTTT.

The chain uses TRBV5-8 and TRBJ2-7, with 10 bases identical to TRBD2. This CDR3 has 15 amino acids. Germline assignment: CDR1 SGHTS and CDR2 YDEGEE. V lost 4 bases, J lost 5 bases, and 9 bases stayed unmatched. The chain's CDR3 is CASSRPGLAANEQYF. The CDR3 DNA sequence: TGTGCCAGCAGCCGACCCGGACTAGCGGCGAACGAGCAGTACTTC.

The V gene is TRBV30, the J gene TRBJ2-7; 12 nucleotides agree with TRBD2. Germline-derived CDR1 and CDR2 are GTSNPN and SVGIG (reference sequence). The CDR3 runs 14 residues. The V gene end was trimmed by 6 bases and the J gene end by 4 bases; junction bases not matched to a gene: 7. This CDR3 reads CACNRLAGVYEQYF. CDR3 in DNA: TGTGCCTGTAATAGACTAGCGGGAGTGTACGAGCAGTACTTC.